This TCR beta chain was sequenced for a study of cytomegalovirus exposure and HLA in healthy donors. Study-wide results and caveats: Presence/absence results assume similar sequencing depth per donor, which may not hold.

Primers for the PCR totalled 60 Vbeta and 13 Jbeta. Generated by immunoSEQ multiplex PCR, the TCRdb table keeps only in-frame clones and is missing some. The sample has roughly 67,000 clones; around four fifths are singletons. V was trimmed by 4 bases and J by 4 bases, leaving 12 bases between them. Germline CDR1 and CDR2: SGHRS and YFSETQ. CDR3 length: 14 amino acids. For this clone: Its antigen is unknown.

The sequence came from a man aged 35-49 years in good health and CMV-seronegative. This chain joins TRBV5-1 and TRBJ1-5, with D unclear. The sample comprised PBMCs. The CDR3 loop reads CASSPGVGNQPQHF. CDR3 sequence (DNA): TGCGCCAGCAGCCCAGGCGTGGGTAATCAGCCCCAGCATTTT.